This T cell receptor beta chain was documented in a study of T cells in Graves' hyperthyroidism and ophthalmopathy. Germline-derived CDR1 and CDR2 are MDHEN and SYDVKM. This CDR3 is 16 amino acids long. Trimming took 3 bases from V and 6 from J; bases not matched to a gene: 6. This clonotype was seen repeatedly, ten times or more. RNA transcripts yielded amplified TCR beta CDR3 regions. During a first-round RT-PCR of the TCR CDR3, the HTBI primer set was used. TCRdb ran MiXCR on the multiplex PCR reads and lists one entry per CDR3 protein. The profile shows roughly 750,000 distinct CDR3 sequences, approximately 16% of them singletons.

This chain joins TRBV28 and TRBJ2-3, with TRBD2 matching over 13 bases. The TCR sequence derives from a man aged 18 to 29 with Graves' hyperthyroidism. Input material: blood. CDR3 in amino acids: CASSFTTSGGDDTQYF. As DNA, the CDR3 is TGTGCCAGCAGTTTCACTACTAGCGGGGGGGACGATACGCAGTATTTT. The full variable domain, rest sourced from reference TRBV28 and TRBJ2-3, is DVKVTQSSRYLVKRTGEKVFLECVQDMDHENMFWYRQDPGLGLRLIYFSYDVKMKEKGDIPEGYSVSREKKERFSLILESASTNQTSMYLCASSFTTSGGDDTQYFGPGTRLTVL.